The clone carrying this TCR beta chain has at least ten counts. Its target is unknown. Germline lookup yields CDR1 MNHNS and CDR2 SASEGT. V gave up 4 bases and J gave up 0 bases; unmatched junction bases: 0. The CDR3 has 15 residues. Noted time point: sample taken at primary tumor resection. Unsorted whole RNA from tumor, nontumor lung or frozen PBMC underwent sequencing. Every TCR cDNA molecule bore a unique molecular identifier. TCRdb re-called the 5' RACE reads with MiXCR, one entry per CDR3 protein. Among about 9,600 distinct CDR3 sequences listed, more than 10% were seen once. This sample was taken from a study of spatial heterogeneity in lung cancer. At the level of the study: Detected sequences consistently included more beta-chain ones than alpha-chain ones.

General observations from the study: The study found that expanded intratumoral alpha and beta TCR counts tracked tumor mutation counts.

This specimen was lung tumor tissue, taken at surgery. The chain links TRBV6-1 to TRBJ2-2, with 9 bases identical to TRBD2. The receptor was derived from a male donor with early-stage non-small cell lung cancer. The CDR3 sequence is CASSGLAANTGELFF. The CDR3 region has the DNA TGTGCCAGCAGTGGACTAGCGGCGAACACCGGGGAGCTGTTTTTT.